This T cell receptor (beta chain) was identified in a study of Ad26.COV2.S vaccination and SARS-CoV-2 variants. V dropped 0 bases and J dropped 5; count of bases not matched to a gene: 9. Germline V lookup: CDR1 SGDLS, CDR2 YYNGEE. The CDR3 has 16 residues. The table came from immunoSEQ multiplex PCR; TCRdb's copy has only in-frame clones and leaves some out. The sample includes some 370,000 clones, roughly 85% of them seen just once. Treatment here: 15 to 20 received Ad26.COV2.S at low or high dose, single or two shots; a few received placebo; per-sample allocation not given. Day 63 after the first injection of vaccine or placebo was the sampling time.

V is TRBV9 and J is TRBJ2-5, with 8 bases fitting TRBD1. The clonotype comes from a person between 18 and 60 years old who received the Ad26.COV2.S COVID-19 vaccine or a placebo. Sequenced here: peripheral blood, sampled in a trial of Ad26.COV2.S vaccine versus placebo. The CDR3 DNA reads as TGTGCCAGCAGCGTAGGTGTACAGGGGGTTATTGAGACCCAGTACTTC. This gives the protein CASSVGVQGVIETQYF.